The clone carrying this T cell receptor beta chain was detected a few times. No antigen is known for it. One end of the junction fails to match germline, which may point to a read error. This record comes from a study of blood T cells in healthy people across ages. Study-wide results and caveats: As naive T cell percentage varied, TCR beta diversity correlated strongly with it. Possibly confounding the expanded clonotype changes was the fact that donor CMV status was unknown.

This CDR3 region has 13 residues. Germline CDR1 and CDR2: SGHRS and YFSETQ. The second PCR ran 7 to 11 cycles with a sample-barcoded 5' primer and J-beta primers. TCRdb ran MiXCR on the 5' RACE reads and lists one entry per CDR3 protein. Of about 640,000 distinct CDR3 sequences in the sample, under 65% were seen once. Sequencing was done on a sample of blood. This clonotype originated in a man in his 60s in good health. The chain employs TRBV5-1 and TRBJ2-5, with a possible D match to TRBD2 (5 bases). Written as DNA, the CDR3 is TGTGCCAGCAGCTTAGGACGCGGGGAGACCCAGTACTTC. Its translation: CASSLGRGETQYF.